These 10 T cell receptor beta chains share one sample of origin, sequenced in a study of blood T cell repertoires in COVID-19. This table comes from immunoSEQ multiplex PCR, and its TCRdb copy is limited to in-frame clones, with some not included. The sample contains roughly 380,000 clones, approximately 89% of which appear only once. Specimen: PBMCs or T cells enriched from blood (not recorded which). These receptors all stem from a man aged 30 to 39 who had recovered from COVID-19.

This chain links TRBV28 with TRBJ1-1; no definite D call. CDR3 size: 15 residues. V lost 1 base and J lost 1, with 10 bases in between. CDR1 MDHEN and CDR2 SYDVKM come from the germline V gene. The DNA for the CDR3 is TGTGCCAGCAGTTTATACTTCGGGGAGAACACTGAAGCTTTCTTT. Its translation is CASSLYFGENTEAFF.

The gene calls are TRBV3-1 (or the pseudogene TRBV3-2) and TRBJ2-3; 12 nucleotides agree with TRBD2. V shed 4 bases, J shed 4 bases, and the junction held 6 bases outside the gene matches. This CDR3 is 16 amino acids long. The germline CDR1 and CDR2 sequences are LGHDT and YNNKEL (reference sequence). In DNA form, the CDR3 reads TGTGCCAGCAGCCGACCTAGCGGGGGGGCCCCAGATACGCAGTATTTT. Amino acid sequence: CASSRPSGGAPDTQYF.

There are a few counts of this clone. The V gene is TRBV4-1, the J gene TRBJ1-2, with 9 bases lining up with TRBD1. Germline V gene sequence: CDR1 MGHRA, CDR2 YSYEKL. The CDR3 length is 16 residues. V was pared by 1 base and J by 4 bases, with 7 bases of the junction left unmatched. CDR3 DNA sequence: TGCGCCAGCAGCCAAGCGGCACAGGGGGCGGGCTATGGCTACACCTTC. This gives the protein CASSQAAQGAGYGYTF.

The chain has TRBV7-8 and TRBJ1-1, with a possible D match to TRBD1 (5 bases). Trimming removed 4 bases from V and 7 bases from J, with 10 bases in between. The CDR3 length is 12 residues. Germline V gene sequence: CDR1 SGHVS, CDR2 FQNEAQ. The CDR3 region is CASSSEQGEAFF. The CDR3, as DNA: TGTGCCAGCAGCTCGGAGCAGGGTGAAGCTTTCTTT.

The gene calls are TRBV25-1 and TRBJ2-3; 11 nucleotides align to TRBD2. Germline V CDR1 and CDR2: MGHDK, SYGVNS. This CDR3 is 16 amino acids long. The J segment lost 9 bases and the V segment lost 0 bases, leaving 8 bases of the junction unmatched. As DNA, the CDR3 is TGTGCCAGCAGTGAATACGGTAGCGGGGGGGGAAGGACGCAGTATTTT. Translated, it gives CASSEYGSGGGRTQYF.

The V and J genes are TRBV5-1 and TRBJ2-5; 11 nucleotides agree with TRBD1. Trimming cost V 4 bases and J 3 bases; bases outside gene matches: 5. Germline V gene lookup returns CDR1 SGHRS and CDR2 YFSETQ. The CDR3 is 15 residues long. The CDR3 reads CASSLGTGGEETQYF. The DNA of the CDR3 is TGCGCCAGCAGCCTCGGGACAGGGGGGGAAGAGACCCAGTACTTC.

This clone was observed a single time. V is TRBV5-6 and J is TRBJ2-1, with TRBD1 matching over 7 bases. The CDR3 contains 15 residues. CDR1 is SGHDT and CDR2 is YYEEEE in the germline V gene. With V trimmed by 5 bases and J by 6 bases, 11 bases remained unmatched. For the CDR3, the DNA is TGTGCCAGCAGTGAGACAGGGTCGCTCACCAATGAGCAGTTCTTC. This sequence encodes CASSETGSLTNEQFF.

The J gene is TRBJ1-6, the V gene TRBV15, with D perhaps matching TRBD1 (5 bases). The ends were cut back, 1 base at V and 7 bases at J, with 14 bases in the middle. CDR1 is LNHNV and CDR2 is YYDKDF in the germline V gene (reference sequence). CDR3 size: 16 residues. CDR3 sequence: CATSRGRSGLNSPLHF. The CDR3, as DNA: TGTGCCACCAGCAGAGGTCGATCAGGGTTAAATTCACCCCTCCACTTT.

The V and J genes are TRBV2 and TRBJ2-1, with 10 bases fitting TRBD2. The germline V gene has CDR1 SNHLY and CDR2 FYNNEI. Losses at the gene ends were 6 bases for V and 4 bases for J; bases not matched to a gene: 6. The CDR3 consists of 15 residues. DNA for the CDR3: TGTGCCAGCAGACCCCTAGCGGGGGAGTACAATGAGCAGTTCTTC. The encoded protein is CASRPLAGEYNEQFF.

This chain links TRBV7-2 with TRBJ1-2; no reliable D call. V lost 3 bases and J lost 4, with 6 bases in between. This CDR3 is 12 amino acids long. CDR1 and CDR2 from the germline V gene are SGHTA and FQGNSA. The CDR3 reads CASSFGVYGYTF. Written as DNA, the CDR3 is TGTGCCAGCAGCTTCGGGGTCTATGGCTACACCTTC.